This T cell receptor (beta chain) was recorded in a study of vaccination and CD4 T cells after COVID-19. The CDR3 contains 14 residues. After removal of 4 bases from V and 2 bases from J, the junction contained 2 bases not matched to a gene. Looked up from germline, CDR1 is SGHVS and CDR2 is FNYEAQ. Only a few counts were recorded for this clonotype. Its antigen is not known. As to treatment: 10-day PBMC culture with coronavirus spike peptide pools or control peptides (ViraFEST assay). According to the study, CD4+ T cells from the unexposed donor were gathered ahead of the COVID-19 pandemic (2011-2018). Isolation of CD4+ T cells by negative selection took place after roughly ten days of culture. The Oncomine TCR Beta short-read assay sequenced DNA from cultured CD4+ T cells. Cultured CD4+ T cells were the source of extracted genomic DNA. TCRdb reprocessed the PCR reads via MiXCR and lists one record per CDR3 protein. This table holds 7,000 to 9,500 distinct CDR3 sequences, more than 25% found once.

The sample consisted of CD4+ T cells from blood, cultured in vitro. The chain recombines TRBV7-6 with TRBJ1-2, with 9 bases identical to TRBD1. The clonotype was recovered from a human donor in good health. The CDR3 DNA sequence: TGTGCCAGCAGCTACGGACAGGGGAACTATGGCTACACCTTC. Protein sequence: CASSYGQGNYGYTF.